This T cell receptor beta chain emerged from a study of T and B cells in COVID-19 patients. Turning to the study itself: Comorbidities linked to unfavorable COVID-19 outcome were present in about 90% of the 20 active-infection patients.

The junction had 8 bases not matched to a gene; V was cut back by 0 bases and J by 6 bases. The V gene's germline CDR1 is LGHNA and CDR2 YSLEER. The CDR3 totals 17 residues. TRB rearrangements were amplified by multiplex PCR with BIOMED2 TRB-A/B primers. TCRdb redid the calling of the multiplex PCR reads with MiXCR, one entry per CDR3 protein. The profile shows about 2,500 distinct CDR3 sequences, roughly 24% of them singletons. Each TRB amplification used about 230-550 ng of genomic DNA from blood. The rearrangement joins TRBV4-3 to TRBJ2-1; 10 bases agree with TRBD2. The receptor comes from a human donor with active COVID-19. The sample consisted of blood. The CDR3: CASSQDYLAGAPNEQFF. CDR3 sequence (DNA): TGCGCCAGCAGCCAAGATTACCTAGCGGGAGCGCCCAATGAGCAGTTCTTC.